The rows below give T cell receptor beta chains drawn from one sample of a study of circulating tumor DNA in untreated peripheral T-cell lymphoma. Profiled with immunoSEQ multiplex PCR; TCRdb holds only in-frame clones, not every one. The sample lists around 1,300 clones, about 70% occurring once. The sequencing input was tumor tissue. The receptors here all came from a human donor with peripheral T-cell lymphoma. Both conserved end residues are part of each CDR3. D genes are given only for firm matches. Some rows mark clone size as missing; the rest say once, few, many or name a class of expanded clone.

abundance	v_gene	j_gene	len	d_gene	CDR3aa	CDR3nt
NA	TRBV18	TRBJ2-7	15	NA	CASSPSWGISYEQYF	TGTGCCAGCTCACCAAGCTGGGGTATATCCTACGAGCAGTACTTC
once	TRBV5-1	TRBJ2-7	16	TRBD2	CASSQDARGAGYEQYF	TGCGCCAGCAGCCAAGATGCGCGGGGGGCGGGCTACGAGCAGTACTTC
NA	TRBV5-4	TRBJ2-2	17	NA	CASSLGPPGEDTGELFF	TGTGCCAGCAGCTTAGGTCCCCCAGGGGAGGACACCGGGGAGCTGTTTTTT
NA	TRBV5-1	TRBJ2-1	19	NA	CASSGRQAGVSDSYNEQFF	TGCGCCAGCAGCGGGCGGCAAGCGGGTGTATCCGACTCCTACAATGAGCAGTTCTTC
few	TRBV28	TRBJ2-7	13	TRBD2	CASRLAGVYEQYF	TGTGCCAGCAGACTAGCGGGGGTCTACGAGCAGTACTTC
NA	TRBV9	TRBJ2-1	15	NA	CASSDGRLSYNEQFF	TGTGCCAGCAGTGACGGCAGGTTGTCCTACAATGAGCAGTTCTTC
few	TRBV11-3	TRBJ2-3	15	NA	CASSPLQRGTDTQYF	TGTGCCAGCAGCCCCCTGCAGCGGGGCACAGATACGCAGTATTTT
NA	TRBV30	TRBJ2-3	16	NA	CAWSGVAGSLGDTQYF	TGTGCCTGGAGTGGGGTAGCAGGCTCGTTAGGAGATACGCAGTATTTT
few	TRBV10-2	TRBJ2-1	12	NA	CASTDSYNEQFF	TGCGCCAGCACGGACTCTTACAATGAGCAGTTCTTC
NA	TRBV18	TRBJ1-6	15	NA	CASSPLSRGRSPLHF	TGTGCCAGCTCACCACTTTCCAGGGGTCGATCACCCCTCCACTTT
NA	TRBV14	TRBJ1-2	15	NA	CASSQVSGWVYGYTF	TGTGCCAGCAGCCAAGTGTCCGGATGGGTCTATGGCTACACCTTC
NA	TRBV28	TRBJ2-7	15	TRBD1	CASRRVGQPTYEQYF	TGTGCCAGCAGGAGAGTGGGACAGCCGACTTACGAGCAGTACTTC